A selection of T cell receptor beta chains follows, all from one sample in a study of technical replicates of blood from several donors. Using immunoSEQ multiplex PCR, the repertoire was profiled, and TCRdb retains in-frame clones only, with some absent. The sample shows about 76,000 clones, approximately 94% of them seen only once. Material: T cells isolated from PBMCs. The receptors stem from a human donor in good health. The CDR3 runs from the conserved cysteine through the conserved F or W.

cdr3_length: 15
v_call: TRBV6-5
j_call: TRBJ1-5
cdr3_aa: CASSYTTGFNQPQHF

cdr3_length: 15
v_call: TRBV5-1
j_call: TRBJ2-5
cdr3_aa: CASSLEQLIQETQYF

cdr3_length: 14
v_call: TRBV19
j_call: TRBJ1-1
cdr3_aa: CASSQGPANTEAFF

cdr3_length: 13
v_call: TRBV2
j_call: TRBJ1-2
cdr3_aa: CASSDQGLYGYTF

cdr3_length: 15
v_call: TRBV10-1
j_call: TRBJ2-5
cdr3_aa: CASSPSTGQGETQYF

cdr3_length: 12
v_call: TRBV10-1
j_call: TRBJ2-3
cdr3_aa: CASSRGTDTQYF

cdr3_length: 13
v_call: TRBV27
j_call: TRBJ2-1
cdr3_aa: CASRRTSGSRQFF

cdr3_length: 14
v_call: TRBV27
j_call: TRBJ2-7
cdr3_aa: CASSPETGLYEQYF

cdr3_length: 14
v_call: TRBV10-1
j_call: TRBJ1-4
cdr3_aa: CASSAGTGNEKLFF

cdr3_length: 13
v_call: TRBV28
j_call: TRBJ1-5
cdr3_aa: CASSAGLVQPQHF

cdr3_length: 14
v_call: TRBV6-6
j_call: TRBJ2-7
cdr3_aa: CASSPRDSPYEQYF